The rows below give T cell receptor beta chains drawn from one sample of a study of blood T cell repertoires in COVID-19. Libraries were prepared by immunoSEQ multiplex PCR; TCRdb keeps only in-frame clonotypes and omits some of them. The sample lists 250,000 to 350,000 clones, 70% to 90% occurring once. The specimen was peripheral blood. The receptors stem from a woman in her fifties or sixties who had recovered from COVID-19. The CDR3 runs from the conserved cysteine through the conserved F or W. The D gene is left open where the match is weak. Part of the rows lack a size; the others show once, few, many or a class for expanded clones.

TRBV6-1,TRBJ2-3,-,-,CASSELEGLGDTQYF,TGTGCCAGCAGTGAATTGGAGGGCCTCGGAGATACGCAGTATTTT
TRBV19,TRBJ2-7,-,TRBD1,CASSWDRDYEQYF,TGTGCCAGTAGTTGGGACAGAGACTACGAGCAGTACTTC
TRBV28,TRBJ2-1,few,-,CASSFLDGYEQFF,TGTGCCAGCAGTTTTCTAGACGGATATGAGCAGTTCTTC
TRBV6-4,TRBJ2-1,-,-,CASSDSTASPIHEQFF,TGTGCCAGCAGTGACTCGACCGCTAGCCCGATCCATGAGCAGTTCTTC
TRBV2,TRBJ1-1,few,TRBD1,CASKRSGTVNTEAFF,TGTGCCAGCAAGAGATCCGGGACAGTGAACACTGAAGCTTTCTTT
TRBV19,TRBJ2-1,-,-,CASSIGTSLYNEQFF,TGTGCCAGTAGTATAGGGACATCCTTATACAATGAGCAGTTCTTC
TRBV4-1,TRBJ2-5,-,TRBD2,CASSQVRLAVQETQYF,TGCGCCAGCAGCCAAGTTCGACTAGCGGTACAAGAGACCCAGTACTTC
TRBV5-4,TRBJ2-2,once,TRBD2,CASSPEVAGATGELFF,TGTGCCAGCAGCCCGGAAGTAGCGGGAGCAACCGGGGAGCTGTTTTTT
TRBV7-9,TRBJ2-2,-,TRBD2,CASSLPGGLNTGELFF,TGTGCCAGCAGCTTACCGGGAGGGCTGAACACCGGGGAGCTGTTTTTT
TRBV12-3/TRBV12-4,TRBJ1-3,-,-,CASIGGAGNTIYF,TGTGCCAGCATTGGAGGGGCTGGAAACACCATATATTTT
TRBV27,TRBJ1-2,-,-,CASSSYHRVDYGYTF,TGTGCCAGCAGTTCATACCACAGAGTTGATTATGGCTACACCTTC
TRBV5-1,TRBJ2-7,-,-,CASSRGHIYEQYF,TGCGCCAGCAGCCGGGGACACATCTACGAGCAGTACTTC
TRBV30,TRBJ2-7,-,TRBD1,CAWNRGLPPYEQYF,TGTGCCTGGAACAGGGGTCTGCCGCCCTACGAGCAGTACTTC
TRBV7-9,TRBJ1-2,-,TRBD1,CASSLAPPGQRIYGYTF,TGTGCCAGCAGCTTAGCGCCCCCGGGACAGCGGATCTATGGCTACACCTTC
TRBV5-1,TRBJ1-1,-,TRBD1,CASSYGDSPQKPEAFF,TGCGCCAGCAGCTATGGGGACAGCCCTCAAAAGCCTGAAGCTTTCTTT
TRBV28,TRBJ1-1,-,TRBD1,CASSFRLDRTEAFF,TGTGCCAGCAGTTTTCGATTGGACAGGACTGAAGCTTTCTTT
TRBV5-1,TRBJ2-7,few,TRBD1,CASSLGTGVGYEQYF,TGCGCCAGCAGCTTGGGAACAGGGGTCGGGTACGAGCAGTACTTC
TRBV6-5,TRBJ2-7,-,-,CASRPTGGLIYEQYF,TGTGCCAGCAGGCCCACCGGGGGACTCATTTACGAGCAGTACTTC
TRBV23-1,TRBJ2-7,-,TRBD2,CASSHTGTSGTSYEQYF,TGCGCCAGCAGTCACACCGGGACTAGCGGAACCTCCTACGAGCAGTACTTC
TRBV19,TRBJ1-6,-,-,CASSIAQSNPPLHF,TGTGCCAGTAGTATAGCACAGTCGAACCCACCCCTCCACTTT
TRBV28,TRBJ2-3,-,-,CASSFEAVSGPDTQYF,TGTGCCAGCAGTTTTGAGGCTGTGAGCGGTCCAGATACGCAGTATTTT
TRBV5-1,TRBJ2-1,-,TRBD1,CASSLGIGGGYNEQFF,TGCGCCAGCAGCTTGGGGATAGGGGGCGGCTACAATGAGCAGTTCTTC
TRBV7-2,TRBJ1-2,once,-,CASSSRAVGYGYTF,TGTGCCAGCAGCTCCCGAGCCGTTGGCTATGGCTACACCTTC
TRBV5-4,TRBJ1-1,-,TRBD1,CASSPPTTGGFTEAFF,TGTGCCAGCAGCCCGCCCACGACAGGGGGCTTCACTGAAGCTTTCTTT